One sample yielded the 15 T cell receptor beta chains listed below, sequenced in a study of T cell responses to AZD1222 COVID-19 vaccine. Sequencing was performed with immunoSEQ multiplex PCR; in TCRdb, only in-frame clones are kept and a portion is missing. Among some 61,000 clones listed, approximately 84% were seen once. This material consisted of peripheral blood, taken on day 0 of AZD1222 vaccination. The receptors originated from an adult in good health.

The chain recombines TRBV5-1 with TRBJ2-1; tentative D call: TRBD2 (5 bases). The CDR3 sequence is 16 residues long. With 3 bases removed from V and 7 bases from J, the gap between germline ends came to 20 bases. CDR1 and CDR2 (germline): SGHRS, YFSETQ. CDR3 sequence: CASSWSGGIPWNEQFF. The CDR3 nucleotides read TGCGCCAGCAGCTGGAGCGGCGGAATCCCTTGGAATGAGCAGTTCTTC.

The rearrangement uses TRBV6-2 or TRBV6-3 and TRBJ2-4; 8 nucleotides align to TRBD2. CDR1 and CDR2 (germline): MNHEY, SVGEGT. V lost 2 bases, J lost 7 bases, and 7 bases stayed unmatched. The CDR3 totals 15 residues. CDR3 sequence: CASSYGLAGINIQYF. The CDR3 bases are TGTGCCAGCAGTTACGGTCTAGCGGGTATTAACATTCAGTACTTC.

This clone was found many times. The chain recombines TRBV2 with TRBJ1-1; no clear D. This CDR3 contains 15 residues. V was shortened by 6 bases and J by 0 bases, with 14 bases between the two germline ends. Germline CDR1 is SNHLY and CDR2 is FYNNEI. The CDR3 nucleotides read TGTGCCAGCAGAAAAACAGTTGACCTGAACACTGAAGCTTTCTTT. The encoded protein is CASRKTVDLNTEAFF.

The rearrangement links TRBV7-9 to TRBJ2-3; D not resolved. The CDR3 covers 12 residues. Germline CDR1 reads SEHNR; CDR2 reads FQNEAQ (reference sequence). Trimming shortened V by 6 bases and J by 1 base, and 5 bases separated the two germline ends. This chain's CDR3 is CASSGGTDTQYF. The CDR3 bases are TGTGCCAGCAGTGGGGGCACAGATACGCAGTATTTT.

For the CDR3, the DNA is TGTGCCAGCAGCACCCGCGGGGGGGGCACTGAAGCTTTCTTT. Its protein product is CASSTRGGGTEAFF. J is TRBJ1-1 and V is TRBV11-3; weak D call: TRBD1 (5 bases). Trimming cost V 5 bases and J 4 bases, with 14 bases left between them. CDR3 length: 14 amino acids. Germline CDR1 reads SGHNT; CDR2 reads YENEEA.

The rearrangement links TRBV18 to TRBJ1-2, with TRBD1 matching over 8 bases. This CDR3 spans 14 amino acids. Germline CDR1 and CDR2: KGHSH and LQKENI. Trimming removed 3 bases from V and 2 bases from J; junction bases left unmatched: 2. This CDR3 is CASSPGQDNYGYTF. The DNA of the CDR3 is TGTGCCAGCTCACCGGGACAGGACAACTATGGCTACACCTTC.

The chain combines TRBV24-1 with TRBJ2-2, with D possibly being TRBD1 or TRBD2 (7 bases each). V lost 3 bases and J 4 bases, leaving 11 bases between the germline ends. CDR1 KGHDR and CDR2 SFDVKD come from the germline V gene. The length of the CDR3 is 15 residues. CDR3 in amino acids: CATSDRRGGTGELFF. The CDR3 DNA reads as TGTGCCACCAGTGATCGCAGGGGGGGCACCGGGGAGCTGTTTTTT.

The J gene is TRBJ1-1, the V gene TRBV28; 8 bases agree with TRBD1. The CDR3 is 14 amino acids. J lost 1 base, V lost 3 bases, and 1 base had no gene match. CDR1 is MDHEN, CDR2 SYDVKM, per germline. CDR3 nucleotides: TGTGCCAGCAGTTTTGACAGGGGGAACACTGAAGCTTTCTTT. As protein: CASSFDRGNTEAFF.

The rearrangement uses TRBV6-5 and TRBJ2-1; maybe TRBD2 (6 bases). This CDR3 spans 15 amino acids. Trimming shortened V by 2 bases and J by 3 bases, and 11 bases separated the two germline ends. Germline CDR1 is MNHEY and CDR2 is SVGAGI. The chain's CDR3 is CASSYQSDYYNEQFF. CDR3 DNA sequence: TGTGCCAGCAGTTACCAATCGGACTACTACAATGAGCAGTTCTTC.

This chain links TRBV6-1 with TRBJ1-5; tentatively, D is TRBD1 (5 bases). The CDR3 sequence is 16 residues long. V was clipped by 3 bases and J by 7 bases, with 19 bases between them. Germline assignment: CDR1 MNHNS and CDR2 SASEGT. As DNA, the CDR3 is TGTGCCAGCAGTGAGGTTTGGGGGGAGTATGGGCAGCCCCAGCATTTT. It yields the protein CASSEVWGEYGQPQHF.

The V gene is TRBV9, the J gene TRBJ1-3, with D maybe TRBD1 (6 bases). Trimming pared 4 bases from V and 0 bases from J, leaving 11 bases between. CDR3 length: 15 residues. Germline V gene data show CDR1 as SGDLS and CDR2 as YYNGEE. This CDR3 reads CASSPTGGSGNTIYF. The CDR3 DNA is TGTGCCAGCAGCCCGACAGGTGGCTCTGGAAACACCATATATTTT.

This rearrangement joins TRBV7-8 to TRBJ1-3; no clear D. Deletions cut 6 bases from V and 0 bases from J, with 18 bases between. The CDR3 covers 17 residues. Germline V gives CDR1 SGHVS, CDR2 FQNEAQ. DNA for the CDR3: TGTGCCAGCAGTCGCAATAAGGACGGAAGCTCTGGAAACACCATATATTTT. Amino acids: CASSRNKDGSSGNTIYF.

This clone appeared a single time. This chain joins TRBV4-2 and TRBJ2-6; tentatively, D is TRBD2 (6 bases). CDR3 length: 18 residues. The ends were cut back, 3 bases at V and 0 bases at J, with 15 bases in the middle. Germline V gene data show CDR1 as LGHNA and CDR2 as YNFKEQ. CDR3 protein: CASSQAGTSNSGANVLTF. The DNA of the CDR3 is TGTGCCAGCAGCCAGGCGGGGACGTCCAACTCTGGGGCCAACGTCCTGACTTTC.

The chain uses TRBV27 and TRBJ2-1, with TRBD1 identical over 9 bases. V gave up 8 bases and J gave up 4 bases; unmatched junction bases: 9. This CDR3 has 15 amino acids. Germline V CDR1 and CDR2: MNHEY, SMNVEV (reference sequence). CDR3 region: CASGRDRAFYNEQFF. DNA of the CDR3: TGTGCCAGCGGGCGGGACAGGGCCTTTTACAATGAGCAGTTCTTC.

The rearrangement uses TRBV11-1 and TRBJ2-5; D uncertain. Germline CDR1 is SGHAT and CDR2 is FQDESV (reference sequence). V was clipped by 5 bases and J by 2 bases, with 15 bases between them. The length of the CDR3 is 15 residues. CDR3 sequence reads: CASSPTGTGQETQYF. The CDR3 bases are TGTGCCAGCAGCCCAACCGGTACCGGGCAAGAGACCCAGTACTTC.